These 10 T cell receptor beta chains originate from one sample sequenced in a study of T-cell memory formation after mild COVID-19. TCRdb reprocessed the 5' RACE reads with MiXCR, giving one entry per CDR3 protein. The table includes roughly 480,000 distinct CDR3 sequences, approximately 25% detected once. Sequencing was performed on PBMCs or a T cell subset sorted from them (not recorded which). These receptors were obtained from an adult woman who had mild COVID-19 (a few samples of this study predate the infection). Cell type and time point are not known.

This clonotype was picked up a small number of times. The chain joins TRBV3-1 to TRBJ2-7, with TRBD2 identical over 12 bases. The J segment lost 2 bases and the V segment lost 8 bases, leaving 1 base of the junction unmatched. The germline V gene has CDR1 LGHDT and CDR2 YNNKEL (reference sequence). This CDR3 is 13 amino acids long. CDR3 protein: CASASGGAYEQYF. Written as DNA, the CDR3 is TGTGCCAGCGCTAGCGGGGGGGCCTACGAGCAGTACTTC.

The gene calls are TRBV12-3 or TRBV12-4 and TRBJ2-7; either TRBD1 or TRBD2 may supply D (6 bases each). The V and J ends lost 11 bases and 6 bases respectively, with 14 bases between them. This CDR3 comprises 11 residues. CDR3: CAAGRGLEQYF. Here the CDR3 DNA reads TGTGCCGCGGGCAGGGGACTCGAGCAGTACTTC.

V gene TRBV7-2 combines with J gene TRBJ2-7, with D perhaps TRBD2 (6 bases). The CDR3 length is 15 residues. Trimming shortened V by 1 base and J by 4 bases, and 14 bases separated the two germline ends. Germline CDR1 is SGHTA and CDR2 is FQGNSA. Written as DNA, the CDR3 is TGTGCCAGCAGCTTAGAGGTTAGCGGCCCTTACGAGCAGTACTTC. It translates to CASSLEVSGPYEQYF.

The chain is built from TRBV5-1 and TRBJ2-1, with a tentative D call TRBD2 (5 bases). V was trimmed by 2 bases and J by 13 bases, leaving 13 bases between them. From germline, CDR1 is SGHRS and CDR2 YFSETQ. CDR3 length equals 12 residues. The CDR3 sequence: CASSLTGPGQFF. DNA of the CDR3: TGCGCCAGCAGCTTAACGGGCCCGGGACAGTTCTTC. The full variable domain, in which reference TRBV5-1 and TRBJ2-1 provide the parts outside the CDR3, is KAGVTQTPRYLIKTRGQQVTLSCSPISGHRSVSWYQQTPGQGLQFLFEYFSETQRNKGNFPGRFSGRQFSNSRSEMNVSTLELGDSALYLCASSLTGPGQFFGPGTRLTVL.

V is TRBV30 and J is TRBJ2-3; D gene unclear. The germline gives CDR1 GTSNPN, CDR2 SVGIG (reference sequence). This CDR3 has 12 amino acids. V was trimmed by 2 bases and J by 6 bases, leaving 9 bases between them. CDR3 DNA: TGTGCCTGGAGTCCCATGGGGGATACGCAGTATTTT. Protein: CAWSPMGDTQYF.

The chain has TRBV4-2 and TRBJ2-2; D call uncertain. Germline values: CDR1 LGHNA, CDR2 YNFKEQ. V lost 1 base and J 5 bases, leaving 17 bases between the germline ends. This CDR3 has 17 residues. The CDR3 protein is CASSQGLDPLRTGELFF. CDR3 in DNA: TGTGCCAGCAGCCAAGGGTTAGACCCCCTAAGGACCGGGGAGCTGTTTTTT.

The chain carries TRBV24-1 and TRBJ2-2; D unresolved. The CDR3 covers 11 residues. The V gene's germline CDR1 is KGHDR and CDR2 SFDVKD. With 6 bases removed from V and 7 bases from J, the gap between germline ends came to 5 bases. CDR3 sequence (DNA): TGTGCCACCAGTCTGCGCGGGGAGCTGTTTTTT. It translates to CATSLRGELFF.

The rearrangement uses TRBV11-2 and TRBJ2-7; TRBD2 matches at 7 bases. The CDR3 runs 11 residues. The V gene's germline CDR1 is SGHAT and CDR2 FQNNGV. The trim removed 4 bases at V and 9 bases at J, leaving 3 bases unmatched. CDR3 in DNA: TGTGCCAGCAGCTGGGGGGGGACGCAGTACTTC. Protein: CASSWGGTQYF. Filled out from reference TRBV11-2 and TRBJ2-7, the complete variable domain reads EAGVAQSPRYKIIEKRQSVAFWCNPISGHATLYWYQQILGQGPKLLIQFQNNGVVDDSQLPKDRFSAERLKGVDSTLKIQPAKLEDSAVYLCASSWGGTQYFGPGTRLTVT.

This clonotype occurred a few times. The chain combines TRBV12-3 or TRBV12-4 with TRBJ1-5, with 12 bases fitting TRBD1. The CDR3 extends over 16 amino acids. The trim removed 6 bases at V and 3 bases at J, leaving 6 bases unmatched. The chain's CDR3 is CASRPGTGGSNQPQHF. CDR3 in DNA: TGTGCCAGCAGACCCGGGACAGGGGGCTCCAATCAGCCCCAGCATTTT.

This clonotype has a handful of counts. The chain carries TRBV7-9 and TRBJ2-1; D perhaps matches TRBD2 (6 bases). Germline V gene sequence: CDR1 SEHNR, CDR2 FQNEAQ (reference sequence). CDR3 length: 16 residues. Trimming removed 0 bases at V and 4 bases at J, with 13 bases between. The CDR3 spells CASSLARLEAYNEQFF. The CDR3 DNA follows: TGTGCCAGCAGCTTAGCGCGACTAGAAGCGTACAATGAGCAGTTCTTC.